Following are 2 T cell receptor beta chains from one sample sequenced in a study of shared clonotypes between healthy human individuals. Sequenced by immunoSEQ multiplex PCR; TCRdb stores in-frame clones only, minus some. This sample has roughly 2.6 million clones, with approximately 90% found just once. Sequencing used naive CD4+ T cells sorted from blood. The subset: CD45RA+ positively selected. These receptors were obtained from a man aged 18 to 30 in good health.

The chain is built from TRBV7-8 and TRBJ1-4, with D possibly being TRBD1 (5 bases). This CDR3 comprises 14 residues. V lost 5 bases to trimming and J lost 13 bases, with 20 bases between them. From germline, CDR1 is SGHVS and CDR2 FQNEAQ. This chain's CDR3 is CASSAQRDERILFF. The CDR3 bases are TGTGCCAGCAGCGCGCAGCGGGACGAAAGAATACTGTTTTTT.

The table lists this clone with a count of one. V usage is TRBV5-1 and J usage is TRBJ2-3; the D gene is possibly TRBD1 (6 bases). Deletions cut 3 bases from V and 6 bases from J, with 14 bases between. Germline assignment: CDR1 SGHRS and CDR2 YFSETQ. This CDR3 contains 14 residues. CDR3 protein: CASSSPGQRDTQYF. CDR3 DNA: TGCGCCAGCAGCTCCCCGGGACAAAGGGATACGCAGTATTTT.